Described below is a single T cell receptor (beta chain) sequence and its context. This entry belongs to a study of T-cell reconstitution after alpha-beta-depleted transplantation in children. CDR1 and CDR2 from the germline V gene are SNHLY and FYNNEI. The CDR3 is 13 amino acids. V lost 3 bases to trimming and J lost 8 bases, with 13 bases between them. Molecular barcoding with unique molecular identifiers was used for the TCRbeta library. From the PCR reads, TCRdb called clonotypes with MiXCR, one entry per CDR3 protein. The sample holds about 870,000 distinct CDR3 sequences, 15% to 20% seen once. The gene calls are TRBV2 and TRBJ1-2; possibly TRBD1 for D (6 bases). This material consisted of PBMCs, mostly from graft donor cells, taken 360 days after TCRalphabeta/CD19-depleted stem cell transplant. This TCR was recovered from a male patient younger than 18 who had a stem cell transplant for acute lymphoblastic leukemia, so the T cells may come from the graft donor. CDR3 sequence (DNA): TGTGCCAGCAGTGACACAGGGTTTTCCGGCTACACCTTC. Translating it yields CASSDTGFSGYTF.